This T cell receptor (beta chain) was sequenced in a study of T-cell reconstitution after alpha-beta-depleted transplantation in children. Unique molecular identifiers were incorporated when the TCRbeta library was constructed. Via MiXCR, TCRdb re-called the PCR reads, giving one row per CDR3 protein. This repertoire shows roughly 350,000 distinct CDR3 sequences, about 17% found once; its top ten account for about 41%. Germline V gives CDR1 SGHTA, CDR2 FQGNSA. Deletions cut 4 bases from V and 1 base from J, with 14 bases between. This CDR3 contains 15 residues. This clonotype was observed a few times.

The receptor was derived from a male patient aged 2 to 9 who had a stem cell transplant for acute lymphoblastic leukemia, so the T cells may come from the graft donor. Sequencing used PBMCs, mostly from graft donor cells, obtained 360 days after TCRalphabeta/CD19-depleted stem cell transplant. The chain links TRBV7-2 to TRBJ2-7, with TRBD2 as a possible D gene (6 bases). CDR3 coding DNA: TGTGCCAGCAGCTCGCCGGGACTCGTATCCTACGAGCAGTACTTC. Its protein product is CASSSPGLVSYEQYF.